The source of this TCR beta chain is a study of control samples from healthy donors and cancer patients. The assay was immunoSEQ multiplex PCR, and TCRdb's table has in-frame clones only and misses some. The sample contains about 92,000 clones, 82% of which appear only once. The V end lost 0 bases, the J end lost 6 bases, and 4 bases lay between the germline ends. Germline CDR1 is SGHRS and CDR2 is YFSETQ. The CDR3 is 13 residues long. The TCR originated in a woman in her sixties or seventies in good health. Sequencing was performed on blood. This chain connects TRBV5-1 to TRBJ1-6; D is ambiguous. CDR3 nucleotides: TGCGCCAGCAGCTTGGACAGTAATTCACCCCTCCACTTT. This sequence encodes CASSLDSNSPLHF. Together with reference TRBV5-1 and TRBJ1-6, the CDR3 gives the full variable domain: KAGVTQTPRYLIKTRGQQVTLSCSPISGHRSVSWYQQTPGQGLQFLFEYFSETQRNKGNFPGRFSGRQFSNSRSEMNVSTLELGDSALYLCASSLDSNSPLHFGNGTRLTVT.